These 16 T cell receptor beta chains originate from one sample sequenced in a study of regulatory T cells in long-lasting Graves disease. Relying on iRepertoire HTBI primers and Arm-PCR of CDR3 regions, the team built TCR beta libraries. TCRdb ran MiXCR on the multiplex PCR reads and lists one entry per CDR3 protein. The sample consists of about 540,000 distinct CDR3 sequences, approximately 13% of them appearing once. Time point noted: newly diagnosed GD, antithyroid drugs for less than 3 months. PBMC-extracted RNA yielded the TCR library. The data were also submitted as part of a second study, on T cells in Graves' hyperthyroidism and ophthalmopathy.

The sequencing here drew on peripheral blood mononuclear cells (PBMCs), taken at new diagnosis, from a patient treated with antithyroid drugs. The receptors come from a man aged 25-45 years with Graves disease.

This clonotype was seen more than once but under ten times. This chain uses TRBV10-3 with TRBJ2-1; tentatively, D is TRBD2 (5 bases). Between the trimmed V and J ends, which lost 0 bases and 8 bases, there was a span of 5 bases. The CDR3 sequence is 12 residues long. CDR1 is ENHRY, CDR2 SYGVKD, per germline. CDR3 DNA: TGTGCCATCAGTGAGTCGAGGGATGAGCAGTTCTTC. Translating it yields CAISESRDEQFF.

This clonotype was counted between two and nine times. This may be a read error, as it is one base from a much larger clone. This sequence joins TRBV6-1 and TRBJ1-2; D is possibly TRBD1 (5 bases). Trimming cost V 6 bases and J 2 bases, with 13 bases left between them. The germline V gene has CDR1 MNHNS and CDR2 SASEGT. This CDR3 contains 14 residues. The CDR3 sequence is CASSGRGKNYGYTF. In DNA, the CDR3 is TGTGCCAGCAGCGGACGGGGGAAGAACTATGGCTACACCTTC.

This clonotype has ten or more counts. The chain joins TRBV7-9 to TRBJ2-5; 8 nucleotides match TRBD2. The CDR3 is made up of 17 amino acids. V was pared by 7 bases and J by 0 bases, with 13 bases of the junction left unmatched. Germline V CDR1 and CDR2: SEHNR, FQNEAQ (reference sequence). CDR3: CASIPGRGQRYQETQYF. CDR3 bases: TGTGCCAGCATCCCCGGGAGGGGCCAGCGGTACCAAGAGACCCAGTACTTC. The full variable domain, rest sourced from reference TRBV7-9 and TRBJ2-5, is DTGVSQNPRHKITKRGQNVTFRCDPISEHNRLYWYRQTLGQGPEFLTYFQNEAQLEKSRLLSDRFSAERPKGSFSTLEIQRTEQGDSAMYLCASIPGRGQRYQETQYFGPGTRLLVL.

This clonotype was seen more than once but under ten times. This sequence joins TRBV6-9 and TRBJ1-1; D is uncertain. The CDR3 extends over 13 amino acids. The V gene's germline CDR1 is MNHGY and CDR2 SVAAGI. V was cut by 3 bases and J by 8 bases, with 13 bases left in between. The CDR3 DNA follows: TGTGCCAGCAGTTACTCACGGGAGACCGAAGCTTTCTTT. Its translation is CASSYSRETEAFF.

V usage is TRBV6-1 and J usage is TRBJ1-2; D is perhaps TRBD1 (6 bases). Germline assignment: CDR1 MNHNS and CDR2 SASEGT. Trimming took off 6 bases at V and 8 bases at J, with 22 bases between the two ends. The CDR3 consists of 15 residues. CDR3 DNA: TGTGCCAGCAGCACTATAGGAGGGGGAGGGATCGGCTACACCTTC. It codes for CASSTIGGGGIGYTF.

The genes are TRBV18 and TRBJ2-7; D unresolved. With 5 bases removed from V and 7 bases from J, the gap between germline ends came to 9 bases. The CDR3 length is 11 residues. Germline-derived CDR1 and CDR2 are KGHSH and LQKENI. CDR3 in amino acids: CASSSSMEQYF. CDR3 DNA sequence: TGTGCCAGCTCATCATCAATGGAGCAGTACTTC.

This clonotype has at least ten counts. The chain couples TRBV10-3 to TRBJ2-7, with 10 bases identical to TRBD1. CDR3 length: 14 amino acids. Germline CDR1 and CDR2: ENHRY and SYGVKD. After removal of 3 bases from V and 4 bases from J, the junction contained 3 bases not matched to a gene. For the CDR3, the DNA is TGTGCCATCAGTGAAGGGACAGGGGTGTACGAGCAGTACTTC. Translation gives CAISEGTGVYEQYF.

Ten or more counts support this clonotype. The chain employs TRBV3-1 and TRBJ2-7, with TRBD2 identical over 9 bases. Germline loops: CDR1 LGHDT, CDR2 YNNKEL (reference sequence). Trimming at V came to 3 bases and at J to 2 bases, leaving 2 bases not matched to a gene. The CDR3 loop spans 14 amino acids. CDR3 region: CASSHGTSPYEQYF. Written as DNA, the CDR3 is TGTGCCAGCAGCCACGGGACTAGCCCCTACGAGCAGTACTTC.

The table lists this clonotype with a count of one. J is TRBJ2-3 and V is TRBV7-8; D call uncertain. Germline CDR1 SGHVS, CDR2 FQNEAQ. CDR3 size: 14 residues. V shed 2 bases and J shed 0 bases, with 6 bases lying between them. The CDR3 here is CASSLNKSTDTQYF. The DNA of the CDR3 is TGTGCCAGCAGCTTAAACAAGAGCACAGATACGCAGTATTTT. The full variable domain, in which reference TRBV7-8 and TRBJ2-3 provide the parts outside the CDR3, is GAGVSQSPRYKVAKRGQDVALRCDPISGHVSLFWYQQALGQGPEFLTYFQNEAQLDKSGLPSDRFFAERPEGSVSTLKIQRTQQEDSAVYLCASSLNKSTDTQYFGPGTRLTVL.

This clonotype was observed at least ten times. The chain has TRBV29-1 and TRBJ2-1; D uncertain. Germline V lookup: CDR1 SQVTM, CDR2 ANQGSEA. V was clipped by 1 base and J by 3 bases, with 13 bases between them. The CDR3 spans 15 residues. CDR3 in DNA: TGCAGCGTTGAAGGAGACCTTCGCAACTACAATGAGCAGTTCTTC. Its translation: CSVEGDLRNYNEQFF.

This clonotype was picked up a small number of times. This chain joins TRBV19 and TRBJ2-1; D unclear. The length of the CDR3 is 11 residues. Germline values: CDR1 LNHDA, CDR2 SQIVND (reference sequence). Trimming shortened V by 6 bases and J by 6 bases, and 6 bases separated the two germline ends. Here the CDR3 DNA reads TGTGCCAGTAGACAGTTCAATGAGCAGTTCTTC. It encodes CASRQFNEQFF.

This clonotype appeared a few times. This sequence joins TRBV6-2 or TRBV6-3 and TRBJ2-1, with 11 nucleotides matching TRBD2. The length of the CDR3 is 15 residues. The trim removed 8 bases at V and 7 bases at J, leaving 10 bases unmatched. Germline lookup yields CDR1 MNHEY and CDR2 SVGEGT. CDR3 nucleotides: TGTGCCAGCCACCTCGGGCTAGCGGGAGGTAATGAGCAGTTCTTC. The encoded protein is CASHLGLAGGNEQFF.

This clonotype was observed many times. The chain employs TRBV6-1 and TRBJ1-2, with D possibly matching TRBD1 (5 bases). Germline assignment: CDR1 MNHNS and CDR2 SASEGT. Trimming shortened V by 6 bases and J by 8 bases, and 19 bases separated the two germline ends. The CDR3 is 14 amino acids. This chain's CDR3 is CASSPSDGALGYTF. The CDR3 bases are TGTGCCAGCAGCCCCTCGGACGGGGCCTTAGGCTACACCTTC.

The table lists this clonotype with a few counts. The rearrangement links TRBV3-1 to TRBJ2-2; D may be TRBD1 or TRBD2 (5 bases each). From germline, CDR1 is LGHDT and CDR2 YNNKEL (reference sequence). The CDR3 spans 15 residues. V lost 4 bases to trimming and J lost 6 bases, with 15 bases between them. The CDR3 nucleotides read TGTGCCAGCAGCCGCGCCGGGACCCGGCCCGGGGAGCTGTTTTTT. Translating it yields CASSRAGTRPGELFF. The full variable domain, with the rest looked up from reference TRBV3-1 and TRBJ2-2, is DTAVSQTPKYLVTQMGNDKSIKCEQNLGHDTMYWYKQDSKKFLKIMFSYNNKELIINETVPNRFSPKSPDKAHLNLHINSLELGDSAVYFCASSRAGTRPGELFFGEGSRLTVL.

At least ten counts were recorded for this clonotype. The chain couples TRBV27 to TRBJ1-5; D not resolved. V was cut by 0 bases and J by 6 bases, with 6 bases left in between. The germline CDR1 and CDR2 sequences are MNHEY and SMNVEV (reference sequence). The CDR3 consists of 13 residues. CDR3 region: CASSLSTRQPQHF. DNA for the CDR3: TGTGCCAGCAGTTTATCGACTCGTCAGCCCCAGCATTTT.

This clonotype has a count of ten or more. CDR3 nucleotide sequence: TGCGCCAGCAGCCCTAACCCTCCGGACGTCACCGGGGAGCTGTTTTTT. Protein sequence: CASSPNPPDVTGELFF. The chain couples TRBV10-1 to TRBJ2-2, with no clear D. The CDR3 contains 16 residues. V shed 6 bases and J shed 4 bases, with 18 bases lying between them. Per germline, CDR1 WNHNN and CDR2 SYGVQD (reference sequence).